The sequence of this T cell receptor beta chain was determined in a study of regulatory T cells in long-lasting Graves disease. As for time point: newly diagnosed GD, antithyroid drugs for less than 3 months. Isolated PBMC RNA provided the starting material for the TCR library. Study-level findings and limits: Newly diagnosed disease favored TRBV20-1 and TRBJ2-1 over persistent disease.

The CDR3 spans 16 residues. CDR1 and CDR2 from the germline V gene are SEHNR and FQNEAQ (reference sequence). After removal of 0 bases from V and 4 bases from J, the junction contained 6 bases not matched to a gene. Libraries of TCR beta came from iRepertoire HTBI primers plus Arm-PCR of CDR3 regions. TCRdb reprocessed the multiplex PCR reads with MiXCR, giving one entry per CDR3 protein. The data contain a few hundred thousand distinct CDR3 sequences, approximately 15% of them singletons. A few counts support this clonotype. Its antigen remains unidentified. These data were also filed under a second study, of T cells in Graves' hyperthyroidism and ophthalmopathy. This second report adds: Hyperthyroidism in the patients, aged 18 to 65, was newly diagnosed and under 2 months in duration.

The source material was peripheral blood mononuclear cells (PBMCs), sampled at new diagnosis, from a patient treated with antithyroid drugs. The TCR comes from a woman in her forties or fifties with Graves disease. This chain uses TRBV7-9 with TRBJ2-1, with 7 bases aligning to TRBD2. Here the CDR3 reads CASSLAGSGSYNEQFF. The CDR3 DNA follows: TGTGCCAGCAGCTTAGCAGGTAGCGGGTCTTACAATGAGCAGTTCTTC.